One sample yielded the 3 T cell receptor beta chains listed below, sequenced in a study of beta chain features in type 1 diabetes. Points from the study as a whole: A moderate, significant TCRB CDR3 shortening appeared in type 1 diabetes across four CD4+ subsets.

Which antigens these TCRs recognize remains unknown. The authors reverse transcribed all of the isolated RNA, so sequencing captured expressed TCRB transcripts. Generated by immunoSEQ multiplex PCR, the TCRdb table keeps only in-frame clones and is missing some. The sample contains 550,000 to 850,000 clones, roughly an eighth of which appear only once. Material for sequencing was naive CD4+ T cells from blood. All receptors derive from a man between 18 and 35 years old with type 1 diabetes.

J is TRBJ2-7 and V is TRBV6-5; possibly TRBD2 for D (5 bases). The CDR3 extends over 13 amino acids. V was trimmed by 10 bases and J by 1 base, leaving 14 bases between them. Germline V CDR1 and CDR2: MNHEY, SVGAGI. Here the CDR3 DNA reads TGTGCCACCCGGGGTCACCCTTCCTACGAGCAGTACTTC. Protein product: CATRGHPSYEQYF.

This chain links TRBV5-1 with TRBJ2-3; D is possibly TRBD2 (5 bases). The V gene lost 3 bases and the J gene lost 11 bases, with 16 bases spanning the gap. The CDR3 is 13 amino acids. The germline CDR1 and CDR2 sequences are SGHRS and YFSETQ. The CDR3 nucleotides read TGCGCCAGCAGCTCTGACCGGGGTTGGGAGCAGTATTTT. Amino acids: CASSSDRGWEQYF.

This clone has just a few counts. The same CDR3 is also encoded by other DNA sequences in this sample. The rearrangement joins TRBV18 to TRBJ2-3; unclear D gene. Germline assignment: CDR1 KGHSH and CDR2 LQKENI. Trimming shortened V by 2 bases and J by 0 bases, and 3 bases separated the two germline ends. The CDR3 length is 13 residues. The CDR3 DNA reads TGTGCCAGCTCACCAGGCAGCACAGATACGCAGTATTTT. Encoded protein: CASSPGSTDTQYF.